This TCR beta chain was recovered during a study of T cells in Graves' hyperthyroidism and ophthalmopathy (dated by TCRdb to about 2019). For the study in its entirety: Peripheral blood samples were taken at initial diagnosis, before any treatment was given. A discovery cohort of roughly 100 patients, roughly 40 with Graves' ophthalmopathy and about 58 with stable Graves' hyperthyroidism, was used to find distinguishing TCR V-J signatures. Whether ophthalmopathy could be predicted prospectively was tested in an independent validation cohort made up of 18 to 20 hyperthyroidism patients plus 17 patients who later progressed to ophthalmopathy. The roughly 100 discovery patients were randomly divided into training and test sets at a 7:3 ratio. The study also compared thyroid tissue and blood T-cell repertoires from about six Graves' hyperthyroidism patients. After blood sampling, hyperthyroidism patients were treated with methimazole at a starting dose of 30 mg daily, and ophthalmopathy patients were treated with high-dose intravenous methylprednisolone. The paper describes TCR Vbeta CDR3 sequencing of some 130 peripheral blood samples, made up of 43 ophthalmopathy patients, 70 to 75 hyperthyroidism patients and roughly 17 progressor patients.

The TCR beta CDR3 regions were amplified from RNA transcripts. A first-round RT-PCR of the TCR CDR3 used the HTBI primer set with the Qiagen OneStep RT-PCR kit. Libraries were constructed in a second round of multiplex PCR, after which size selection and purification were performed. Paired-end sequencing of the libraries was performed with 100 bp reads on an Illumina HiSeq2000. The authors processed their data as follows. SOAPnuke was used to process the raw data, throwing out any read that contained adapters or uncalled bases, had a mean Phred below 15, or lacked an exact constant-primer or identifier match. COPE v1.2.5 was used to merge high-quality paired reads, and clonotypes were defined as unique nucleotide sequences. MiTCR v1.1 was used to align the clonotypes against IMGT TRBV, TRBD and TRBJ reference segments. Only V-J combinations with frequency above 0.0001, covering about 99% of repertoires, were analysed. The TCS score was defined as the ratio of F50 (clonal expansion) to E x V (chaos), calculated using BLOSUM62-based TCRdist between CDR3 peptides within each V-J. Welch's t-statistics and random forest reduced 500 to 650 V-J features to 10 to 15, which were used in a naive Bayes classifier (R e1071). Through fastp at Q25 and MiXCR, TCRdb rebuilt clones from the public reads, retaining in-frame beta chains. A single entry per CDR3 protein holds the most common genes and DNA from its merged rows. The V and J calls here are based on TCRdb, not the publication. In all, the sample holds some 140,000 distinct CDR3 sequences, and around 21% of those were seen once. The ten largest clones take up around 70% of the sample.

Its CDR3 holds 13 amino acids, cysteine through phenylalanine. This entry keeps only the CDR3 DNA: 39 bases, framed from base 1. The germline V gene encodes CDR1 DFQATT and CDR2 SNEGSKA (reference sequence). Clipping removes 2 bases from V and 6 bases from J, with 3 as the unmatched junction base count. On the study overall, not on this receptor specifically: In validation, progression to ophthalmopathy was predicted by the model with nearly 71% sensitivity and 72% to 80% specificity, a median of around 6.5 months before onset. Blood samples also contained most of the expanded thyroid clonotypes (frequency above 0.001), which suggests that blood repertoires may reflect thyroid immune responses. Ophthalmopathy was separated from stable hyperthyroidism by a 13 V-J signature model, with 87.88% sensitivity and about 81% specificity obtained in cross-validation and 80%/75% obtained in testing. No statistical method was used to fix the sample size in advance, and group allocation was not hidden from the investigators.

This clonotype was found a few times. The antigen it binds to is not known. No base quality information exists; no much larger clone differs at one position. Hyperthyroidism patients were newly diagnosed, had a disease duration of under 2 months, and were aged 18 to 65 years. Exclusion was applied to patients with uncontrolled infections, other autoimmune diseases, pregnancy or lactation. Clinical symptoms, serum thyroxine and TRAb, thyroid ultrasound, and orbital computed tomography formed the basis for the diagnoses. For progressor patients, blood was drawn at the first diagnosis of hyperthyroidism, before any ophthalmopathy symptoms had appeared. Ficoll-Paque density gradient centrifugation was used to isolate PBMCs from 8 to 10 ml of fresh peripheral blood. Progressor patients were defined as those initially diagnosed with Graves' hyperthyroidism in whom ophthalmopathy developed during follow-up. Total RNA was extracted with Trizol reagent, and quality was checked on an Agilent 2100 Bioanalyzer.

The chain joins TRBV20-1 to TRBJ2-7, and 11 bases in between align with TRBD1. This TCR derives from a woman aged 45-60 years with Graves' hyperthyroidism that later progressed to Graves' ophthalmopathy. Specimen: blood. The DNA is as follows: TGCAGTGCTAGACGGGACAGGGGGGGCGAGCAGTACTTC. It specifies CSARRDRGGEQYF.